These T cell receptor beta chains were read from a single sample in a study of beta chain features in type 1 diabetes. Generated by immunoSEQ multiplex PCR, the TCRdb table keeps only in-frame clones and is missing some. Of roughly 300,000 clones listed, about a tenth are singletons. Sequencing was performed on central memory CD4+ T cells from blood. These receptors all stem from a man younger than 45 with type 1 diabetes. CDR3s include the opening cysteine and the closing phenylalanine or tryptophan. D genes are given only for firm matches. The size entry is marked missing in some rows and otherwise reads once, few, many or a size class.

size: few; D: NA; J: TRBJ1-2; V: TRBV2; CDR3: CASRVDGRGGYTF; DNA: TGTGCCAGCAGGGTTGACGGTAGGGGTGGCTACACCTTC
size: NA; D: NA; J: TRBJ1-5; V: TRBV6-5; CDR3: CASSYGRVGQPQHF; DNA: TGTGCCAGCAGTTACGGCAGGGTCGGTCAGCCCCAGCATTTT
size: few; D: NA; J: TRBJ1-1; V: TRBV18; CDR3: CASSISGTKNTEAFF; DNA: TGTGCCAGCTCAATCTCCGGCACAAAGAACACTGAAGCTTTCTTT
size: few; D: NA; J: TRBJ1-2; V: TRBV5-6; CDR3: CASSLVQGGAYGYTF; DNA: TGTGCCAGCAGCTTGGTACAGGGTGGAGCCTATGGCTACACCTTC
size: NA; D: TRBD1; J: TRBJ2-1; V: TRBV6-6; CDR3: CASSPGTGYNEQFF; DNA: TGTGCCAGCAGTCCCGGGACAGGTTACAATGAGCAGTTCTTC
size: NA; D: NA; J: TRBJ2-3; V: TRBV7-2; CDR3: CASSIRQTSTDTQYF; DNA: TGTGCCAGCAGCATTAGACAGACTAGCACAGATACGCAGTATTTT
size: NA; D: NA; J: TRBJ1-5; V: TRBV19; CDR3: CASSINIGGYSNQPQHF; DNA: TGTGCCAGTAGTATTAATATCGGGGGATATAGCAATCAGCCCCAGCATTTT
size: NA; D: TRBD1; J: TRBJ1-2; V: TRBV30; CDR3: CAWVTGGDVGYTF; DNA: TGTGCCTGGGTTACAGGGGGCGACGTGGGCTACACCTTC
size: NA; D: NA; J: TRBJ2-1; V: TRBV19; CDR3: CASNREAFGEQFF; DNA: TGTGCCAGTAACCGCGAGGCCTTTGGAGAGCAGTTCTTC
size: few; D: NA; J: TRBJ2-2; V: TRBV11-2; CDR3: CASSPRGRANSNTGELFF; DNA: TGTGCCAGCAGCCCTCGCGGCAGGGCAAACTCGAACACCGGGGAGCTGTTTTTT